These 11 T cell receptor beta chains were sequenced from one sample in a study of cytomegalovirus exposure and HLA in healthy donors. PCR involved 60 Vbeta and 13 Jbeta primers. Using immunoSEQ multiplex PCR, the repertoire was profiled, and TCRdb retains in-frame clones only, with some absent. The table shows about 180,000 clones, with 76% occurring only once. Sequenced input: PBMCs. The receptors come from a woman aged 25 to 45 in good health and CMV-seropositive.

This clone was found once. V is TRBV18 and J is TRBJ2-5; no firm D call. Per germline, CDR1 KGHSH and CDR2 LQKENI. With 3 bases removed from V and 1 base from J, the gap between germline ends came to 6 bases. The CDR3 has 13 amino acids. CDR3: CASSPQSQETQYF. In DNA, the CDR3 is TGTGCCAGCTCACCGCAGTCCCAAGAGACCCAGTACTTC.

The genes are TRBV19 and TRBJ1-2, with a weak D call TRBD1 (6 bases). Deletions cut 1 base from V and 2 bases from J, with 11 bases between. The length of the CDR3 is 15 residues. Germline V lookup: CDR1 LNHDA, CDR2 SQIVND (reference sequence). CDR3 protein: CASSIVRQGNYGYTF. The CDR3 DNA reads as TGTGCCAGTAGTATAGTTCGGCAGGGGAACTATGGCTACACCTTC.

This sequence joins TRBV6-5 and TRBJ2-5; a weak D match, TRBD1 (6 bases). Per germline, CDR1 MNHEY and CDR2 SVGAGI. Trimming pared 2 bases from V and 5 bases from J, leaving 15 bases between. The length of the CDR3 is 15 residues. CDR3 DNA sequence: TGTGCCAGCAGTTACGGGGGCGAGGGGTTGGAGACCCAGTACTTC. Translation gives CASSYGGEGLETQYF.

This clone was found once. The chain links TRBV5-4 to TRBJ2-7, with 10 bases identical to TRBD1. With V trimmed by 2 bases and J by 2 bases, 13 bases remained unmatched. The CDR3 length is 18 residues. CDR1 and CDR2 (germline): SGHNT, YYREEE (reference sequence). CDR3 coding DNA: TGTGCCAGCAGCTTAGGGCCGGGACAGGGGATTAGAACCTACGAGCAGTACTTC. Protein product: CASSLGPGQGIRTYEQYF.

The chain couples TRBV10-3 to TRBJ2-5, with TRBD2 matching 8 bases. From germline, CDR1 is ENHRY and CDR2 SYGVKD. The J segment lost 5 bases and the V segment lost 6 bases, leaving 14 bases of the junction unmatched. The CDR3 has 16 residues. The chain's CDR3 is CAISKGYGGAQETQYF. The CDR3 coding sequence is TGTGCCATCAGCAAGGGCTACGGGGGGGCGCAGGAGACCCAGTACTTC.

The chain recombines TRBV2 with TRBJ2-7; the match to TRBD1 covers 8 bases. V trimming: 3 bases; J trimming: 4 bases; junction bases outside the gene matches: 8. This CDR3 comprises 15 residues. Germline V gene lookup returns CDR1 SNHLY and CDR2 FYNNEI. The CDR3 spells CASSDRQGAVYEQYF. The CDR3, as DNA: TGTGCCAGCAGTGATCGGCAGGGGGCGGTATACGAGCAGTACTTC.

DNA of the CDR3: TGTGCCTCAACCCCCTTCCCGGGACAGGGCGATCATGAGCAGTTCTTC. As protein: CASTPFPGQGDHEQFF. The chain recombines TRBV30 with TRBJ2-1; 9 positions match TRBD1. This CDR3 contains 16 residues. Trimming at V came to 7 bases and at J to 8 bases, leaving 18 bases not matched to a gene. CDR1 is GTSNPN, CDR2 SVGIG, per germline (reference sequence).

This chain connects TRBV6-6 to TRBJ2-7; TRBD2 matches 13 bases. Per germline, CDR1 MNHNY and CDR2 SVGAGI (reference sequence). The CDR3 contains 15 residues. J was trimmed by 4 bases and V by 1 base; bases with no gene match: 1. The CDR3 DNA sequence: TGTGCCAGCAGTTACTGGACTAGCGGGGGATACGAGCAGTACTTC. It translates to CASSYWTSGGYEQYF.

The chain uses TRBV7-2 and TRBJ1-5; possibly TRBD1 for D (5 bases). Between the trimmed V and J ends, which lost 1 base and 7 bases, there was a span of 8 bases. The CDR3 runs to 13 residues. Germline V CDR1 and CDR2: SGHTA, FQGNSA. The CDR3 coding sequence is TGTGCCAGCAGCTTAGATGGGGGGCAGCCCCAGCATTTT. Its protein product is CASSLDGGQPQHF. The variable domain in full, with the rest retrieved from reference TRBV7-2 and TRBJ1-5, is GAGVSQSPSNKVTEKGKDVELRCDPISGHTALYWYRQSLGQGLEFLIYFQGNSAPDKSGLPSDRFSAERTGGSVSTLTIQRTQQEDSAVYLCASSLDGGQPQHFGDGTRLSIL.

CDR3 DNA: TGTGCCAGCAGCCTTGGGACAGGGACCTACGAGCAGTACTTC. It encodes CASSLGTGTYEQYF. The rearrangement uses TRBV4-2 and TRBJ2-7, with 9 nucleotides matching TRBD1. Trimming removed 4 bases from V and 2 bases from J; junction bases left unmatched: 3. The CDR3 is 14 amino acids. Germline V gives CDR1 LGHNA, CDR2 YNFKEQ.

The chain carries TRBV9 and TRBJ1-6; 8 bases align to TRBD1. From germline, CDR1 is SGDLS and CDR2 YYNGEE. J gave up 10 bases and V 4 bases, and 10 bases lay outside the gene matches. The CDR3 loop spans 15 amino acids. This CDR3 is CASSYRQGFASPLHF. The CDR3 DNA follows: TGTGCCAGCAGCTACCGACAGGGGTTTGCGTCACCCCTCCACTTT.